This T cell receptor beta chain was captured by sequencing in a study of blood T cell repertoires in COVID-19. Data came from immunoSEQ multiplex PCR; TCRdb stores just in-frame clones and leaves some out. The table lists about 300,000 clones, under 90% of them singletons. The CDR3 has 16 residues. The sequenced material came from PBMCs or T cells enriched from blood (not recorded which). The origin of this receptor is a man aged 25 to 40 who had recovered from COVID-19. The chain couples TRBV21-1 to TRBJ2-5; the D segment call TRBD2 is taken from the table without a DNA check. TRBV21-1 is designated a pseudogene. The CDR3 DNA sequence: TGTGCCAGCAGCAGTTATTTTGCGGGAGGAAAGGAGACCCAGTACTTC. Residues: CASSSYFAGGKETQYF.